This TCR beta chain derives from a study of cytomegalovirus exposure and HLA in healthy donors. The primer mix had 60 Vbeta and 13 Jbeta primers. Using immunoSEQ multiplex PCR, the repertoire was profiled, and TCRdb retains in-frame clones only, with some absent. The sample carries 60,000 or so clones, roughly 77% recorded once. Study results and limitations: The majority of CMV-associated TCR beta chains were reported as apparently HLA-restricted in a later analysis. Earlier results showed most TCR beta V segments being productive about 87% or about 30% of the time.

Trimming pared 1 base from V and 2 bases from J, leaving 9 bases between. The length of the CDR3 is 14 residues. Per germline, CDR1 SGHTA and CDR2 FQGTGA. A word on this clone: Its antigen remains unknown.

In nominal health when sampled, donors likely had unrecorded immune exposures nonetheless. The receptor was derived from a woman aged 40 to 50 in good health and CMV-seropositive. The specimen sequenced was PBMCs. This chain connects TRBV7-3 to TRBJ2-7, with TRBD1 as a possible D gene (6 bases). As DNA, the CDR3 is TGTGCCAGCAGCTTAAGCCCAGGGGCCTACGAGCAGTACTTC. Protein: CASSLSPGAYEQYF.